Listed below are T cell receptor beta chains from one sample, sequenced in a study of early T cells in non-severe SARS-CoV-2 infection. TCRdb re-derived calls from the 5' RACE reads in MiXCR, one entry per CDR3 protein. This table has around 50,000 distinct CDR3 sequences, around 10% appearing once. Sequencing was carried out using whole blood. These receptor sequences come from an adult who was a healthcare worker with PCR-confirmed SARS-CoV-2 infection or an uninfected control (not recorded which). CDR3s include the opening cysteine and the closing phenylalanine or tryptophan. D genes are given only for firm matches. Where a row states a size, it is once, few, many or the class of an expanded clone; other rows omit it.

V	size	J	D	CDR3	DNA
TRBV3-1	.	TRBJ1-3	.	CASSRPPGTLGGNTIYF	TGTGCCAGCAGCCGTCCTCCAGGCACTCTGGGTGGAAACACCATATATTTT
TRBV5-1	many	TRBJ1-5	TRBD1	CASSLTGENQPQHF	TGCGCCAGCAGCCTGACAGGGGAGAATCAGCCCCAGCATTTT
TRBV2	few	TRBJ2-2	.	CASSTGPVGELFF	TGTGCCAGCAGCACAGGACCCGTGGGGGAGCTGTTTTTT
TRBV3-1	.	TRBJ1-1	.	CASRGSGYTEAFF	TGTGCCAGCAGGGGATCTGGATACACTGAAGCTTTCTTT
TRBV3-1	many	TRBJ2-5	.	CASSQGRQTQYF	TGTGCCAGCAGCCAGGGGAGGCAGACCCAGTACTTC
TRBV4-3	many	TRBJ2-2	TRBD2	CASSPCAISGRAGCTGELFF	TGCGCCAGCAGCCCCTGCGCTATAAGCGGGAGGGCCGGATGTACCGGGGAGCTGTTTTTT
TRBV20-1	many	TRBJ1-1	.	CSAALGQGNTEAFF	TGCAGTGCTGCCCTCGGGCAGGGGAACACTGAAGCTTTCTTT
TRBV24-1	many	TRBJ2-3	TRBD1	CATSVARGNSDTQYF	TGTGCCACCAGTGTCGCCAGGGGGAATTCAGATACGCAGTATTTT
TRBV2	many	TRBJ1-1	.	CASSETLTNTEAFF	TGTGCCAGCAGTGAGACATTAACGAACACTGAAGCTTTCTTT
TRBV4-1	many	TRBJ2-1	TRBD2	CASSPGGLAGGTGTYNEQFF	TGCGCCAGCAGCCCCGGCGGATTAGCGGGAGGAACGGGAACCTACAATGAGCAGTTCTTC
TRBV11-2	many	TRBJ1-1	.	CASSLDFRMNTEAFF	TGTGCCAGCAGCTTAGATTTTAGGATGAACACTGAAGCTTTCTTT
TRBV19	many	TRBJ2-2	TRBD2	CASSTRLARRATGELFF	TGTGCCAGTAGCACTAGACTAGCGAGACGTGCCACCGGGGAGCTGTTTTTT
TRBV2	many	TRBJ2-1	TRBD2	CASRVDTGLAGGYEQFF	TGTGCCAGCAGGGTCGACACAGGACTAGCGGGAGGCTATGAGCAGTTCTTC
TRBV11-2	few	TRBJ1-1	.	CASSFNRIEAFF	TGTGCCAGCAGTTTTAATAGAATCGAAGCTTTCTTT
TRBV5-1	many	TRBJ1-6	TRBD1	CASRLLQGNSPLHF	TGCGCCAGCAGACTACTACAGGGGAATTCACCCCTCCACTTT
TRBV24-1	many	TRBJ2-3	.	CATSDPRSGDTQYF	TGTGCCACCAGTGACCCAAGAAGCGGAGATACGCAGTATTTT
TRBV2	many	TRBJ2-5	TRBD1	CASSDDRGKETQYF	TGTGCCAGCAGCGATGACAGGGGAAAAGAGACCCAGTACTTC
TRBV19	many	TRBJ1-1	.	CASTDAPGAEAFF	TGTGCCAGTACCGACGCACCGGGGGCTGAAGCTTTCTTT